A selection of T cell receptor beta chains follows, all from one sample in a study of blood T cell repertoires in COVID-19. Sequenced by immunoSEQ multiplex PCR; TCRdb stores in-frame clones only, minus some. This sample has tens of thousands of clones, with 70% to 90% found just once. The sample comprised peripheral blood. These receptors came from a woman of 80 years or more with acute or convalescent COVID-19. Each CDR3 is given with its conserved first and last residue. D genes are given only for firm matches. Rows may omit the clone size; those that give it use once, few, many or a size class.

d_gene	v_gene	j_gene	abundance	CDR3nt	CDR3aa
.	TRBV19	TRBJ2-7	.	TGTGCCAGTAGTACCTCACAGACCTACGAGCAGTACTTC	CASSTSQTYEQYF
.	TRBV28	TRBJ1-2	.	TGTGCCAGCAGTTCCTTTGGAGAGAACTATGGCTACACCTTC	CASSSFGENYGYTF
.	TRBV28	TRBJ1-4	once	TGTGCCAGCAAAATGGCTCCAAATGAAAAACTGTTTTTT	CASKMAPNEKLFF
TRBD1	TRBV7-2	TRBJ1-4	.	TGTGCCAGCAGCGGGTGGGGACAGGGATATGAAAAACTGTTTTTT	CASSGWGQGYEKLFF
.	TRBV3-1/TRBV3-2	TRBJ2-5	few	TGTGCCAGCAGCCAAGAAGTAAGGGCTACGACAGGAGAGACCCAGTACTTC	CASSQEVRATTGETQYF
TRBD1	TRBV6-5	TRBJ2-3	.	TGTGCCAGCAGTTATGGGGGGACAGGGGGCGCAGATACGCAGTATTTT	CASSYGGTGGADTQYF
TRBD2	TRBV5-1	TRBJ2-1	few	TGCGCCAGCAGCTTGGGGCTAGCGGGGCCCGCGGCCAATGAGCAGTTCTTC	CASSLGLAGPAANEQFF
TRBD2	TRBV11-2	TRBJ2-2	.	TGTGCCAGCAGCTTAGATCTAGCGGGGGCAGTCGGGGAGCTGTTTTTT	CASSLDLAGAVGELFF
TRBD2	TRBV9	TRBJ2-7	once	TGTGCCAGCAGCGCCCTAGCGGGAGGGAACTACGAGCAGTACTTC	CASSALAGGNYEQYF
.	TRBV10-3	TRBJ2-7	.	TGTGCCATCAGTGGACATGACAGGGAGGTCCACGAGCAGTACTTC	CAISGHDREVHEQYF
.	TRBV5-1	TRBJ1-1	.	TGCGCCAGCAGCTTTACTGTTGCTCGGAACACTGAAGCTTTCTTT	CASSFTVARNTEAFF
.	TRBV2	TRBJ2-7	.	TGTGCCAGCAGGACAGGATCCTACGAGCAGTACTTC	CASRTGSYEQYF
.	TRBV5-1	TRBJ2-5	.	TGCGCCAGCAGCTCCTTGGGAGGGGGCCAAGAGACCCAGTACTTC	CASSSLGGGQETQYF
.	TRBV30	TRBJ1-5	.	TGTGCCTGGAGTTCGGGACAACGGGCTCAGCCCCAGCATTTT	CAWSSGQRAQPQHF
.	TRBV4-1	TRBJ2-5	.	TGCGCCAGCAGCCAAGATAGGGCCCAGGGTTTAGGGGAGACCCAGTACTTC	CASSQDRAQGLGETQYF
.	TRBV10-2	TRBJ1-4	.	TGCGCCAGCAGTCCCACCCTCTCAGGCGCGGGCGAAAAACTGTTTTTT	CASSPTLSGAGEKLFF
TRBD1	TRBV5-1	TRBJ1-4	.	TGCGCCAGCAGCCCGGGACAGGGGGCGGATGAAAAACTGTTTTTT	CASSPGQGADEKLFF
.	TRBV30	TRBJ2-1	.	TGTGCCTGGGGGGTGGGACTTGGGTCCTACAATGAGCAGTTCTTC	CAWGVGLGSYNEQFF
TRBD1	TRBV18	TRBJ2-1	once	TGTGCCAGCTCACGACAACCGGGACAGGGGATCAATGAGCAGTTCTTC	CASSRQPGQGINEQFF
.	TRBV7-2	TRBJ2-3	.	TGTGCCAGCAGCTTAGCCCGGGGGGATACGCAGTATTTT	CASSLARGDTQYF
TRBD1	TRBV19	TRBJ2-6	.	TGTGCCAGTAGCGCGACAGGGGGAAGTTCCGGGGCCAACGTCCTGACTTTC	CASSATGGSSGANVLTF
TRBD1	TRBV15	TRBJ1-5	.	TGTGCCACCAGCCTTACTACAGGGGGGGTTCAGCCCCAGCATTTT	CATSLTTGGVQPQHF
.	TRBV25-1	TRBJ1-1	.	TGTGCCAGCAGCACCCCGGGGACTGAAGCTTTCTTT	CASSTPGTEAFF
.	TRBV29-1	TRBJ2-1	.	TGCAGCGTTGGGGGGGCTAGCGGAGATCCCGGGGAGCAGTTCTTC	CSVGGASGDPGEQFF
TRBD1	TRBV29-1	TRBJ2-4	.	TGCAGCGTCACAAGCGACAGGGAGAACTACTTC	CSVTSDRENYF
TRBD1	TRBV13	TRBJ1-1	.	TGTGCCAGCAGCAGGGGACAGGGGGCGTGGACTGAAGCTTTCTTT	CASSRGQGAWTEAFF
.	TRBV5-8	TRBJ2-2	.	TGTGCCAGCAGCCGAGGTTATGGCTCCGGGGAGCTGTTTTTT	CASSRGYGSGELFF
.	TRBV3-1/TRBV3-2	TRBJ1-2	.	TGTGCCAGCAGCACACGGACAGCCAACTATGGCTACACCTTC	CASSTRTANYGYTF
.	TRBV5-1	TRBJ2-3	.	TGCGCCAGCAGCTTGGGGACCAGCGGAAGACCTTCAGATACGCAGTATTTT	CASSLGTSGRPSDTQYF
.	TRBV2	TRBJ1-2	.	TGTGCCAGCAGTCCGTGGGTGGGCGTATCCTATGGCTACACCTTC	CASSPWVGVSYGYTF
TRBD1	TRBV5-1	TRBJ2-7	.	TGCGCCAGCAGCTGGACAGGGGGCTCCTACGAGCAGTACTTC	CASSWTGGSYEQYF
TRBD2	TRBV7-3	TRBJ2-3	.	TGTGCCAGCTCGCGGACTAGCGGCACAGATACGCAGTATTTT	CASSRTSGTDTQYF
.	TRBV2	TRBJ2-2	.	TGTGCCACCCTGGGAGGGGGTGGGACCGGGGAGCTGTTTTTT	CATLGGGGTGELFF
TRBD1	TRBV19	TRBJ1-5	.	TGTGCCAGTAGTAAGGGACAGGGAGGTCAGCCCCAGCATTTT	CASSKGQGGQPQHF
.	TRBV10-3	TRBJ1-5	.	TGTGCCATCAGTAAGGAGGACGGCAATCAGCCCCAGCATTTT	CAISKEDGNQPQHF
.	TRBV10-3	TRBJ1-2	.	TGTGCCATCAGTGAGTTCACAGAAGCTAACTATGGCTACACCTTC	CAISEFTEANYGYTF
.	TRBV6-5	TRBJ1-5	.	TGTGCCAGCGGTCCTCTTCGGGGGGCGATTCAGCCCCAGCATTTT	CASGPLRGAIQPQHF
TRBD1	TRBV6-5	TRBJ1-2	.	TGTGCCACGCCGGGACAGGCGATGGGTGGCTACACCTTC	CATPGQAMGGYTF
TRBD1	TRBV6-1	TRBJ1-2	.	TGTGCCAGCAGTGAGGGGACAGGAACTAACTATGGCTACACCTTC	CASSEGTGTNYGYTF
.	TRBV7-6	TRBJ2-7	once	TGTGCCAGCAGCCCCGGGGGAGGCTACGAGCAGTACTTC	CASSPGGGYEQYF
TRBD2	TRBV5-1	TRBJ2-5	.	TGCGCCAGCAGACCTAGCGGGGGGATACCAGAGACCCAGTACTTC	CASRPSGGIPETQYF
.	TRBV28	TRBJ2-3	.	TGTGCCAGCAGTCCTATGGGGAGCGGCACAGATACGCAGTATTTT	CASSPMGSGTDTQYF
.	TRBV18	TRBJ1-6	.	TGTGCCAGCTTCGTGGACAGTCCTTATAATTCACCCCTCCACTTT	CASFVDSPYNSPLHF